These 32 T cell receptor beta chains came from one sample sequenced in a study of blood T cells in healthy people across ages. A sample-barcoded 5' primer and a J-beta primer mix were used in a second PCR of about 7 to 12 cycles. One entry per CDR3 protein results from TCRdb running MiXCR on the 5' RACE reads. Of under 2,000,000 distinct CDR3 sequences detected, roughly 49% appear once; the ten largest clones hold approximately 2%. The sequenced sample was blood. These receptors were obtained from a woman aged 40 to 50 in good health.

There are a few counts of this clonotype. The gene calls are TRBV27 and TRBJ2-5, with TRBD2 matching over 9 bases. This CDR3 comprises 14 residues. With V trimmed by 7 bases and J by 1 base, 4 bases remained unmatched. CDR1 is MNHEY, CDR2 SMNVEV, per germline (reference sequence). CDR3 region: CASTAGGPQETQYF. The CDR3 DNA follows: TGTGCCAGCACTGCGGGGGGGCCCCAAGAGACCCAGTACTTC.

This clonotype has a handful of counts. The gene calls are TRBV5-1 and TRBJ2-7; TRBD2 matches at 12 bases. Germline CDR1 reads SGHRS; CDR2 reads YFSETQ. The CDR3 extends over 20 amino acids. V lost 3 bases and J lost 4; bases outside the gene matches: 20. The CDR3 here is CASSSLTGEGLAGSLYEQYF. For the CDR3, the DNA is TGCGCCAGCAGCTCCCTGACAGGGGAGGGACTAGCGGGTTCCTTGTACGAGCAGTACTTC.

The chain has TRBV15 and TRBJ1-4; D is ambiguous. The germline gives CDR1 LNHNV, CDR2 YYDKDF (reference sequence). This CDR3 has 14 residues. Trimming stripped 3 bases from V and 8 bases from J, with 13 bases between. The CDR3 spells CATSREGLNEKLFF. Written as DNA, the CDR3 is TGTGCCACCAGCAGGGAAGGGTTAAACGAAAAACTGTTTTTT.

V is TRBV24-1 and J is TRBJ2-1; D unresolved. Germline V gene lookup returns CDR1 KGHDR and CDR2 SFDVKD. CDR3 length: 11 residues. V was cut by 3 bases and J by 9 bases, with 5 bases left in between. The CDR3 here is CATSDDGEQFF. Here the CDR3 DNA reads TGTGCCACCAGTGATGATGGTGAGCAGTTCTTC.

This clonotype was detected only a few times. This chain links TRBV20-1 with TRBJ2-1; TRBD1 matches 11 bases. In germline, CDR1 is DFQATT, CDR2 SNEGSKA (reference sequence). V was clipped by 6 bases and J by 2 bases; unmatched bases: 6. There are 15 residues in the CDR3. The CDR3: CSAQPGQGAYNEQFF. As DNA, the CDR3 is TGCAGTGCCCAACCGGGACAGGGGGCCTACAATGAGCAGTTCTTC.

The CDR3 bases are TGTGCCACCAGCAGAGTTAGCGGGACAGGGGGCTCAGATACGCAGTATTTT. Translating gives CATSRVSGTGGSDTQYF. The rearrangement links TRBV15 to TRBJ2-3, with 12 bases fitting TRBD1. Germline CDR1 LNHNV, CDR2 YYDKDF (reference sequence). The CDR3 contains 17 residues. V lost 1 base, J lost 4 bases, and 6 bases stayed unmatched. Full variable domain (rest looked up from reference TRBV15 and TRBJ2-3): DAMVIQNPRYQVTQFGKPVTLSCSQTLNHNVMYWYQQKSSQAPKLLFHYYDKDFNNEADTPDNFQSRRPNTSFCFLDIRSPGLGDTAMYLCATSRVSGTGGSDTQYFGPGTRLTVL.

The V call is TRBV21-1, the J call TRBJ2-1. TRBV21-1 is noted as a pseudogene. The CDR3 is 12 residues long. CDR3 sequence: CASSELDAEQFF. The CDR3 nucleotides read TGTGCCAGCAGCGAACTGGACGCTGAGCAGTTCTTC.

This chain joins TRBV6-2 or TRBV6-3 and TRBJ2-1; 8 nucleotides match TRBD2. From germline, CDR1 is MNHEY and CDR2 SVGEGT. The CDR3 has 17 residues. V trimming: 6 bases; J trimming: 0 bases; junction bases outside the gene matches: 10. This chain's CDR3 is CASRTRAGGDSYNEQFF. CDR3 DNA sequence: TGTGCCAGCAGAACGAGGGCGGGGGGAGACTCCTACAATGAGCAGTTCTTC.

The chain joins TRBV28 to TRBJ1-6; 7 nucleotides match TRBD1. Germline V gene sequence: CDR1 MDHEN, CDR2 SYDVKM. V lost 3 bases, J lost 5 bases, and 7 bases stayed unmatched. This CDR3 region has 16 residues. This chain's CDR3 is CASSFATGQNNSPLHF. CDR3 sequence (DNA): TGTGCCAGCAGTTTTGCGACGGGACAGAATAATTCACCCCTCCACTTT.

This chain links TRBV9 with TRBJ2-3; TRBD2 agrees at 13 bases. The CDR3 covers 16 residues. The junction had 7 bases not matched to a gene; V was cut back by 3 bases and J by 6 bases. Germline V gene lookup returns CDR1 SGDLS and CDR2 YYNGEE. DNA for the CDR3: TGTGCCAGCAGCGGGACGACTAGCGGGGGGTTTGATACGCAGTATTTT. Protein: CASSGTTSGGFDTQYF.

V gene TRBV4-1 combines with J gene TRBJ2-4; no definite D call. CDR1 and CDR2 from the germline V gene are MGHRA and YSYEKL. The CDR3 length is 14 residues. V was trimmed by 6 bases and J by 13 bases, leaving 22 bases between them. The CDR3 region has the DNA TGCGCCAGCAGTCAGTCTATGACCTACACGACGCAGTACTTC. Protein sequence: CASSQSMTYTTQYF.

This chain links TRBV19 with TRBJ2-1; perhaps TRBD2 as D (5 bases). V shed 3 bases and J shed 5 bases, with 11 bases lying between them. CDR1 and CDR2 (germline): LNHDA, SQIVND (reference sequence). The CDR3 extends over 14 amino acids. The CDR3 DNA sequence: TGTGCCAGTAGTATTAAATCTAGCCACAATGAGCAGTTCTTC. This translates into CASSIKSSHNEQFF. The full variable domain, rest sourced from reference TRBV19 and TRBJ2-1, is DGGITQSPKYLFRKEGQNVTLSCEQNLNHDAMYWYRQDPGQGLRLIYYSQIVNDFQKGDIAEGYSVSREKKESFPLTVTSAQKNPTAFYLCASSIKSSHNEQFFGPGTRLTVL.

The gene calls are TRBV7-2 and TRBJ2-1; 7 nucleotides agree with TRBD1. The V gene end was trimmed by 5 bases and the J gene end by 4 bases; junction bases not matched to a gene: 11. The CDR3 runs 16 residues. Germline loops: CDR1 SGHTA, CDR2 FQGNSA. The chain's CDR3 is CASSVGQLSLYNEQFF. CDR3 coding DNA: TGTGCCAGCAGCGTGGGACAGTTGTCACTTTACAATGAGCAGTTCTTC.

The table lists this clonotype with a few counts. The chain recombines TRBV29-1 with TRBJ2-7, with 8 bases lining up with TRBD1. The V and J ends lost 7 bases and 1 base, in that order; junction bases with no gene match: 6. CDR1 SQVTM and CDR2 ANQGSEA come from the germline V gene. This CDR3 comprises 13 residues. CDR3 DNA sequence: TGCAGCGCCTACAGGGGGTCGTCCTACGAGCAGTACTTC. Residues: CSAYRGSSYEQYF.

A word on this clonotype: At one boundary the junction diverges from the germline segment, which might be a read error. The chain links TRBV11-2 to TRBJ2-4, with D uncertain. The last part of the DNA fits TRBJ2-7 better; the J call may be wrong. Germline V CDR1 and CDR2: SGHAT, FQNNGV. The CDR3 is 13 residues long. Here the CDR3 reads CASSFRLGPEQYF. CDR3 DNA: TGCGCCAGCAGCTTCCGCTTAGGCCCCGAGCAGTACTTC.

This clonotype came up many times. V and J are TRBV7-2 and TRBJ2-5; D unresolved. CDR1 and CDR2 (germline): SGHTA, FQGNSA. V was cut by 4 bases and J by 1 base, with 4 bases left in between. This CDR3 has 12 residues. Written as DNA, the CDR3 is TGTGCCAGCAGCTCCTCCCAAGAGACCCAGTACTTC. Residues: CASSSSQETQYF.

A few counts support this clonotype. V usage is TRBV29-1 and J usage is TRBJ1-1, with D possibly TRBD1 on 5 matching bases. Germline lookup yields CDR1 SQVTM and CDR2 ANQGSEA. This CDR3 comprises 12 residues. V lost 4 bases and J lost 1, with 7 bases in between. The DNA of the CDR3 is TGCAGCGTTGTGGGGGAGAACACTGAAGCTTTCTTT. This encodes CSVVGENTEAFF.

The chain employs TRBV24-1 and TRBJ1-2; D is uncertain. The V gene lost 4 bases and the J gene lost 7 bases, with 18 bases spanning the gap. Germline loops: CDR1 KGHDR, CDR2 SFDVKD. The CDR3 sequence is 15 residues long. The CDR3 is CATSEEGIGVLGYTF. The CDR3 DNA follows: TGTGCCACCAGTGAGGAGGGAATCGGCGTGCTTGGCTACACCTTC.

The chain joins TRBV10-3 to TRBJ2-3, with 8 bases fitting TRBD2. This CDR3 region has 17 residues. Germline loops: CDR1 ENHRY, CDR2 SYGVKD. V lost 0 bases, J lost 2 bases, and 7 bases stayed unmatched. The CDR3 spells CAISESEAGDPTDTQYF. CDR3 in DNA: TGTGCCATCAGTGAGTCAGAAGCGGGGGACCCCACAGATACGCAGTATTTT.

In its sample, this clonotype was seen a few times. This sequence joins TRBV29-1 and TRBJ2-1, with TRBD1 as a possible D gene (6 bases). From germline, CDR1 is SQVTM and CDR2 ANQGSEA. The CDR3 has 18 amino acids. V shed 5 bases and J shed 4 bases, with 27 bases lying between them. The CDR3 protein is CSVLNSQGRQATYNEQFF. The CDR3 nucleotides read TGCAGCGTTTTAAATTCTCAAGGGCGACAGGCCACATACAATGAGCAGTTCTTC.

The CDR3 DNA follows: TGTGCCAGCAGCCGACCCCCCGGGGGGGCTAGCACAGATACGCAGTATTTT. It translates to CASSRPPGGASTDTQYF. The chain links TRBV7-2 to TRBJ2-3, with 8 bases aligning to TRBD2. Unmatched junction bases numbered 10, after V lost 5 bases and J lost 0 bases. The CDR3 contains 17 residues. Germline V lookup: CDR1 SGHTA, CDR2 FQGNSA.

The J gene is TRBJ2-1, the V gene TRBV25-1; tentatively, D is TRBD2 (7 bases). The germline V gene has CDR1 MGHDK and CDR2 SYGVNS. The CDR3 totals 14 residues. Trimming took 5 bases from V and 9 from J, leaving 17 bases between them. CDR3 sequence (DNA): TGTGCCAGCAGTCCCGTAGGGGGGGCCGGTGAGCAGTTCTTC. Residues: CASSPVGGAGEQFF.

The CDR3 loop reads CSVGGQGAIPYEQYF. CDR3 nucleotide sequence: TGCAGCGTTGGAGGACAGGGGGCGATACCCTACGAGCAGTACTTC. This chain connects TRBV29-1 to TRBJ2-7; the match to TRBD1 covers 11 bases. Germline values: CDR1 SQVTM, CDR2 ANQGSEA. This CDR3 is 15 amino acids long. V lost 4 bases, J lost 2 bases, and 7 bases stayed unmatched.

The J gene is TRBJ1-2, the V gene TRBV6-5; tentatively, D is TRBD1 (6 bases). Trimming left V 4 bases short and J 4 bases short, with 16 bases between. The CDR3 is 15 residues long. Germline-derived CDR1 and CDR2 are MNHEY and SVGAGI. The CDR3, as DNA: TGTGCCAGCAGTTCTTACAGGGAAGGGGTCTATGGCTACACCTTC. The encoded protein is CASSSYREGVYGYTF.

The rearrangement uses TRBV2 and TRBJ2-7; D gene uncertain. Between the trimmed V and J ends, which lost 5 bases and 6 bases, there was a span of 5 bases. The germline V gene has CDR1 SNHLY and CDR2 FYNNEI. The CDR3 extends over 10 amino acids. CDR3 loop: CASSRLEQYF. DNA for the CDR3: TGTGCCAGCAGTCGCCTCGAGCAGTACTTC. Drawing the rest from reference TRBV2 and TRBJ2-7, the complete variable domain is EPEVTQTPSHQVTQMGQEVILRCVPISNHLYFYWYRQILGQKVEFLVSFYNNEISEKSEIFDDQFSVERPDGSNFTLKIRSTKLEDSAMYFCASSRLEQYFGPGTRLTVT.

This chain connects TRBV12-3 or TRBV12-4 to TRBJ1-2; D is possibly TRBD1 (6 bases). The length of the CDR3 is 12 residues. Between the trimmed V and J ends, which lost 7 bases and 7 bases, there was a span of 13 bases. CDR3 DNA sequence: TGTGCCAGCACCCCGAGGACAGCTGGCTACACCTTC. Translated, it gives CASTPRTAGYTF.

The count of this clonotype is one. The V call is TRBV2, the J call TRBJ2-1; TRBD2 agrees at 7 bases. This CDR3 region has 12 residues. The V gene's germline CDR1 is SNHLY and CDR2 FYNNEI. V was pared by 7 bases and J by 9 bases, with 6 bases of the junction left unmatched. Written as DNA, the CDR3 is TGTGCCAGCATTTGGACTAGTGGTGAGCAGTTCTTC. Amino acid sequence: CASIWTSGEQFF.

This clonotype occurred a few times. The V call is TRBV3-1, the J call TRBJ2-5; TRBD2 matches at 7 bases. Losses at the gene ends were 0 bases for V and 0 bases for J; bases not matched to a gene: 1. This CDR3 has 15 amino acids. Germline lookup yields CDR1 LGHDT and CDR2 YNNKEL (reference sequence). CDR3 sequence (DNA): TGTGCCAGCAGCCAAGATGGGAGGGACCAAGAGACCCAGTACTTC. Translated, it gives CASSQDGRDQETQYF.

J is TRBJ2-6 and V is TRBV7-9, with D perhaps TRBD1 or TRBD2 (6 bases each). Trimming left V 10 bases short and J 4 bases short, with 26 bases between. Germline CDR1 and CDR2: SEHNR and FQNEAQ (reference sequence). The CDR3 is 18 amino acids. The CDR3 reads CANLRGAGGLGGANVLTF. CDR3 DNA: TGTGCCAACTTACGTGGGGCCGGGGGCTTAGGAGGGGCCAACGTCCTGACTTTC.

This chain uses TRBV28 with TRBJ2-1; the D call may be TRBD1 or TRBD2 (5 bases each). This CDR3 comprises 17 residues. Germline CDR1 MDHEN, CDR2 SYDVKM. V lost 2 bases to trimming and J lost 10 bases, with 24 bases between them. The CDR3 bases are TGTGCCAGCAGTTTAATACTGAATCCGGGACGGGGATACGAGCAGTTCTTC. Encoded protein: CASSLILNPGRGYEQFF.

This clonotype appeared many times. An end of the junction differs from the germline gene, which may be a read error. The rearrangement joins TRBV5-1 to TRBJ2-5; 7 nucleotides align to TRBD1. The CDR3 length is 14 residues. The germline V gene has CDR1 SGHRS and CDR2 YFSETQ. The CDR3 DNA reads as TGTGCCAGCAGTCCGGGACAGATCCAAGAGACCCAGTACTTC. It translates to CASSPGQIQETQYF. Based on the CDR3 plus reference TRBV5-1 and TRBJ2-5, the full variable domain is KAGVTQTPRYLIKTRGQQVTLSCSPISGHRSVSWYQQTPGQGLQFLFEYFSETQRNKGNFPGRFSGRQFSNSRSEMNVSTLELGDSALYLCASSPGQIQETQYFGPGTRLLVL.

The chain links TRBV4-2 to TRBJ2-3, with D possibly being TRBD2 (7 bases). Trimming stripped 3 bases from V and 4 bases from J, with 26 bases between. The length of the CDR3 is 19 residues. Germline CDR1 reads LGHNA; CDR2 reads YNFKEQ. The CDR3 region is CASSHRGVGLGGSSDTQYF. The CDR3 coding sequence is TGTGCCAGCAGCCATCGGGGTGTCGGACTAGGGGGGAGTTCAGATACGCAGTATTTT.